This is a list of T cell receptor beta chains from one sample in a study of cytomegalovirus exposure and HLA in healthy donors. Profiling relied on immunoSEQ multiplex PCR, and the TCRdb table lists in-frame clones only, not all of them. The sample lists roughly 120,000 clones; approximately 84% were seen once. Source material: PBMCs. The receptors stem from a man aged 40-49 years in good health and CMV-seronegative. The CDR3 runs from the conserved cysteine through the conserved F or W. A D gene is named only where the DNA matches it firmly. The size entry is marked missing in some rows and otherwise reads once, few, many or a size class.

-	14	TRBV7-9	TRBJ2-7	TRBD1	TGTGCCAGCAGCGGCTCGGGACAGGGCTACGAGCAGTACTTC	CASSGSGQGYEQYF
-	16	TRBV27	TRBJ1-5	-	TGTGCCAGCAGACCCGACAGGAGTTATAGCAATCAGCCCCAGCATTTT	CASRPDRSYSNQPQHF
-	14	TRBV25-1	TRBJ1-4	-	TGTGCCAGCAGTGAGGGCTCGGTACGTGAAAAACTGTTTTTT	CASSEGSVREKLFF
-	17	TRBV7-9	TRBJ2-2	-	TGTGCCAGCAGCTTATGGGCCCCCGGGAGCTCGGCCGGGGAGCTGTTTTTT	CASSLWAPGSSAGELFF
-	14	TRBV29-1	TRBJ2-3	-	TGCAGCGTTGTAAACTGGGACTCCACAGATACGCAGTATTTT	CSVVNWDSTDTQYF
-	16	TRBV15	TRBJ1-3	-	TGTGCCACCAGCAGGGCCTCGACGACAGTCGGAAACACCATATATTTT	CATSRASTTVGNTIYF
few	13	TRBV6-5	TRBJ2-7	TRBD2	TGTGCCAGCAGTGACTGGGGGGGGTACGAGCAGTACTTC	CASSDWGGYEQYF
-	11	TRBV6-1	TRBJ2-1	-	TGTGCCAGCCAAACAGGATGGAAGCAGTTCTTC	CASQTGWKQFF
-	15	TRBV19	TRBJ2-5	TRBD2	TGTGCCAGTAGCTCTAGCGGGGGGGCCGCGGAGACCCAGTACTTC	CASSSSGGAAETQYF
-	16	TRBV5-4	TRBJ2-1	-	TGTGCCAGCAGCTCCTGGGACGGGAGCTCCTACAATGAGCAGTTCTTC	CASSSWDGSSYNEQFF
-	16	TRBV21-1	TRBJ1-1	-	TGTGCCAGCAGCAAAGCGACAGGCACCAAGAACACTGAAGCTTTCTTT	CASSKATGTKNTEAFF
-	15	TRBV5-6	TRBJ1-1	-	TGTGCCAGCAGCTTCCCCAGGGGTAAGAACACTGAAGCTTTCTTT	CASSFPRGKNTEAFF
-	13	TRBV6-5	TRBJ1-1	-	TGTGCCAGCAGTTACTCCCTACAGACTGAAGCTTTCTTT	CASSYSLQTEAFF
-	13	TRBV10-3	TRBJ1-5	-	TGTGCCATCAGTCTTCTTCAGGATCAGCCCCAGCATTTT	CAISLLQDQPQHF
-	15	TRBV2	TRBJ2-3	TRBD2	TGTGCCAGCAGTTCTAGCGGGGGGGGCACAGATACGCAGTATTTT	CASSSSGGGTDTQYF
-	16	TRBV5-6	TRBJ2-6	-	TGTGCCAGCAGCTTGGTCGGGGACTCTGGGGCCAACGTCCTGACTTTC	CASSLVGDSGANVLTF
-	15	TRBV30	TRBJ2-7	TRBD1	TGTGCCTGGAGTGTCACAGGGGGATTGATGAATGAGCAGTACTTC	CAWSVTGGLMNEQYF
-	13	TRBV29-1	TRBJ2-5	-	TGCAGCGTTGAACAGGACTGGAAAGAGACCCAGTACTTC	CSVEQDWKETQYF
-	14	TRBV14	TRBJ2-7	TRBD2	TGTGCCAGCAGCCATGCGGGACTAGCGGGCGAGCAGTACTTC	CASSHAGLAGEQYF
-	16	TRBV25-1	TRBJ2-7	TRBD2	TGTGCCAGCAGTGAATATAAGTCGGCGGGGGGGAACGAGCAGTACTTC	CASSEYKSAGGNEQYF
few	14	TRBV28	TRBJ1-2	-	TGTGCCAGCAGCCCCGCGGGGCAGTCCTATGGCTACACCTTC	CASSPAGQSYGYTF
-	14	TRBV6-1	TRBJ2-1	-	TGTGCCAGCAGTGCTCGGACCCCGGGGAATGAGCAGTTCTTC	CASSARTPGNEQFF
-	14	TRBV7-9	TRBJ2-3	-	TGTGCCAGCAGCACCCACGTGAGGGCAGATACGCAGTATTTT	CASSTHVRADTQYF
-	19	TRBV7-9	TRBJ1-3	-	TGTGCCAGCAGCTTAGGGTCGTTACGGGCGGGGAGGACTGGAAACACCATATATTTT	CASSLGSLRAGRTGNTIYF
-	16	TRBV27	TRBJ2-7	-	TGTGCCAGCAGCCCTTCCCCCGTGACTAGTGCCTACGAGCAGTACTTC	CASSPSPVTSAYEQYF
once	14	TRBV5-4	TRBJ1-1	-	TGTGCCAGCAGCCCACAGGGATCTGACACTGAAGCTTTCTTT	CASSPQGSDTEAFF
-	13	TRBV5-1	TRBJ2-3	-	TGCGCCAGCTATTCGGGGGGCACAGATACGCAGTATTTT	CASYSGGTDTQYF
-	14	TRBV6-4	TRBJ1-1	-	TGTGCCAGCAGCCGGGAAGAAGGAAACACTGAAGCTTTCTTT	CASSREEGNTEAFF
-	14	TRBV11-2	TRBJ1-1	-	TGTGCCAGCAGCTTAAGAGCGATGAACACTGAAGCTTTCTTT	CASSLRAMNTEAFF
-	13	TRBV6-5	TRBJ1-5	TRBD1	TGTGCCAGCAGAAGACAGGGAAATCAGCCCCAGCATTTT	CASRRQGNQPQHF
once	18	TRBV10-3	TRBJ1-3	-	TGTGCCATCAGTGAATGGGTTAGGAGCCCGATCTCTGGAAACACCATATATTTT	CAISEWVRSPISGNTIYF
-	16	TRBV28	TRBJ1-4	TRBD1	TGTGCCAGCAGTCCAGGGGGGTTCTCAACTAATGAAAAACTGTTTTTT	CASSPGGFSTNEKLFF
-	14	TRBV5-4	TRBJ2-3	-	TGTGCCAGCAGCTCGTGGACTATCACAGATACGCAGTATTTT	CASSSWTITDTQYF
-	14	TRBV6-1	TRBJ1-5	-	TGTGCCAGCGTGAGGGGGGGGGAGGATCAGCCCCAGCATTTT	CASVRGGEDQPQHF
-	14	TRBV5-1	TRBJ2-7	-	TGCGCCAGCAGCTGGACAGCAGGGTCCGGCGAGCAGTACTTC	CASSWTAGSGEQYF
-	13	TRBV28	TRBJ1-4	TRBD1	TGTGCCAGCTATGACGGGACAGGAGGGAAACTGTTTTTT	CASYDGTGGKLFF
once	16	TRBV5-1	TRBJ1-2	TRBD1	TGCGCCAGCAGCCCCAGCTCGGGACAGGGTGACTATGGCTACACCTTC	CASSPSSGQGDYGYTF
once	11	TRBV6-5	TRBJ1-1	-	TGTGCCAGCACGGGGAGCACTGAAGCTTTCTTT	CASTGSTEAFF
once	16	TRBV7-2	TRBJ2-2	TRBD1	TGTGCCAGCAGCGCACAGGGGACACGAGTCACCGGGGAGCTGTTTTTT	CASSAQGTRVTGELFF
few	15	TRBV18	TRBJ2-3	-	TGTGCCAGCTCCCCAGGTCAGGGAATCACAGATACGCAGTATTTT	CASSPGQGITDTQYF
-	15	TRBV28	TRBJ1-5	-	TGTGCCAGCAGTTTAGGTTCAGGGTTTAGACAGCCCCAGCATTTT	CASSLGSGFRQPQHF
-	13	TRBV6-1	TRBJ2-1	-	TGTGCCAGCAGTGAAGCGCATAACGGGGAGCAGTTCTTC	CASSEAHNGEQFF
once	15	TRBV5-1	TRBJ2-5	-	TGCGCCAGCAGCTTGGTTTACCCTAACCAAGAGACCCAGTACTTC	CASSLVYPNQETQYF
-	14	TRBV5-6	TRBJ1-6	-	TGTGCCAGCAGCTTGGCCGGCGGAAATTCACCCCTCCACTTT	CASSLAGGNSPLHF
few	15	TRBV6-1	TRBJ2-7	TRBD2	TGTGCCAGCAGTGTTCAAGCGGGGGCCACCTACGAGCAGTACTTC	CASSVQAGATYEQYF